Included here is one TCR beta chain sequence, with context. CDR1 is SNHLY and CDR2 is FYNNEI in the germline V gene. The CDR3 length is 16 residues. J was trimmed by 4 bases and V by 7 bases; bases with no gene match: 5. Original processing methods: Amplification from reference gene primers served as the basis for estimated nucleated cell counts. Assay: immunoSEQ multiplex PCR; the TCRdb copy retains only in-frame clones and omits some. V and J calls and clone size are copied from that table; D and trimming were computed from the DNA. The table records about 150,000 clones, 80% of them present only once. The source of the sample is a study of blood T cell repertoires in COVID-19. Turning to the study itself: PBMCs, B-cell-depleted T cells, or T cells provided the cDNA or gDNA that made up the material.

The V and J genes are TRBV2 and TRBJ2-1; 15 bases fit TRBD2. This TCR derives from a woman in her 50s with acute or convalescent COVID-19. The sample taken for sequencing was peripheral blood. CDR3 in DNA: TGTGCCAGCAACAAAGGGACTAGCGGGGGGTACAATGAGCAGTTCTTC. Protein product: CASNKGTSGGYNEQFF.